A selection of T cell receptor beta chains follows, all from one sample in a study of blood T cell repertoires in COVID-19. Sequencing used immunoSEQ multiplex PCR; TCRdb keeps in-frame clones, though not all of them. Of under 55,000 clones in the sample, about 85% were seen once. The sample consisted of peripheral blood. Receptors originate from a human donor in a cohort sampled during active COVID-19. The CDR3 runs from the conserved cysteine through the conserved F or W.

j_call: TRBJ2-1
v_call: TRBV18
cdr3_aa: CASSPPWSSNGENEQFF

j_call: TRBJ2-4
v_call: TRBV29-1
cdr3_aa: CSVTTGWGAKNIQYF

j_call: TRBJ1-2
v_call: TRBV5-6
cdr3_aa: CASSLAGTGLSGYTF

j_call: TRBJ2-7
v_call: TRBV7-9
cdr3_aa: CASSLGRTSFEQYF

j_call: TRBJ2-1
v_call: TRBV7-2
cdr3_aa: CASSLAGTSGMGEQFF

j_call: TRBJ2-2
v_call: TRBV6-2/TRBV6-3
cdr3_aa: CASRPSGRLGELFF

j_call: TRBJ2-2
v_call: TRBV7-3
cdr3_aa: CASSPLRVGGELFF

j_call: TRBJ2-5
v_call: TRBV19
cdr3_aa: CASTSEQGKETQYF

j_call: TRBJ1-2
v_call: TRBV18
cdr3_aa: CASSQTPGQGDGYTF

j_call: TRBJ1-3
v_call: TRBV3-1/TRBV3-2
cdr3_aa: CASSHGRESGNTIYF

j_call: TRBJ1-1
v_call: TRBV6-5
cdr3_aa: CASTGSVTEAFF

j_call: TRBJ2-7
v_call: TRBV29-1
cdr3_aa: CSVEEAHSYEQYF

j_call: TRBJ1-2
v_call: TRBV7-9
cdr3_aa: CASSLVQVSPGYTF

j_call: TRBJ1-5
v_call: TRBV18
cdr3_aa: CASSQGQVGDQPQHF

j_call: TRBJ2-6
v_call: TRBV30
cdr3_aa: CAVMRGPRPSGANVLTF

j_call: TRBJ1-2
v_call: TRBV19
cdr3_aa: CASSKRAGGPYGYTF

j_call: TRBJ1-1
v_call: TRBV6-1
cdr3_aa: CASSEVRRGGGTEAFF